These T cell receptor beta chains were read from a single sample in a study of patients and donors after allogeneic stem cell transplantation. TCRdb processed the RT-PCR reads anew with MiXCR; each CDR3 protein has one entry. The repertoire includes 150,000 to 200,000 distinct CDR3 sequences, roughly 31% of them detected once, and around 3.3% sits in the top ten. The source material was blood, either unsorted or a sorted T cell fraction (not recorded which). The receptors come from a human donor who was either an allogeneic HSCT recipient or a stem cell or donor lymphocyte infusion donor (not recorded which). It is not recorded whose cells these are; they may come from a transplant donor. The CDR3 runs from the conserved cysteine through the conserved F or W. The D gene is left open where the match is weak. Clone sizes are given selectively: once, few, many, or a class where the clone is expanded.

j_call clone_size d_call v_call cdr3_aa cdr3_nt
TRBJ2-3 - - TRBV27 CASSPWTYPSTDTQYF TGTGCCAGCAGTCCTTGGACTTATCCAAGCACAGATACGCAGTATTTT
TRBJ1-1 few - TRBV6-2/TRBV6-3 CASSYSENTEAFF TGTGCCAGCAGTTACTCGGAGAACACTGAAGCTTTCTTT
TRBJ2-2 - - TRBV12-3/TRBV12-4 CASNKMDSTGELFF TGTGCCAGCAATAAGATGGACAGCACCGGGGAGCTGTTTTTT
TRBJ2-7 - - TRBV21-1 CASSKRDRHYEQYF TGTGCCAGCAGCAAACGGGACAGACACTACGAGCAGTACTTC
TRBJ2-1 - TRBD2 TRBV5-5 CASSPGLVEQFF TGTGCCAGCAGCCCCGGACTAGTTGAGCAGTTCTTC
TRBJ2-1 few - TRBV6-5 CARRAPSYNEQFF TGTGCCAGAAGGGCCCCTAGCTACAATGAGCAGTTCTTC
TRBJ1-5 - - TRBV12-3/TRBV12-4 CAGSVYSNQPQHF TGTGCCGGCAGCGTTTATAGCAATCAGCCCCAGCATTTT
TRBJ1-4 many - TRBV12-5 CASGPLGQGPEKLFF TGTGCTAGTGGCCCCCTAGGCCAGGGGCCGGAAAAACTGTTTTTT
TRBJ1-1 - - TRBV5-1 CASSPTWTRKGTEAFF TGCGCCAGCAGTCCAACTTGGACAAGGAAGGGCACTGAAGCTTTCTTT
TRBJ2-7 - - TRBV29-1 CSFRFSSYEQYF TGCAGCTTCCGATTTAGCTCCTACGAGCAGTACTTC
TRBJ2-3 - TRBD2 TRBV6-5 CASSTPGGWTQYF TGTGCCAGCAGTACGCCGGGGGGATGGACGCAGTATTTT
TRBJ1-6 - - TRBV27 CASSFGSIVSPLHF TGTGCCAGCAGTTTTGGTAGTATAGTATCACCCCTCCACTTT
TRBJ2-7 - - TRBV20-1 CSAKGGGYEQYF TGCAGTGCTAAAGGGGGTGGCTACGAGCAGTACTTC
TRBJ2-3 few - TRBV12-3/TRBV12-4 CASRPNPGQSTDTQYF TGTGCCAGCAGGCCCAACCCGGGACAAAGCACAGATACGCAGTATTTT
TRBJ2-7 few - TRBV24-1 CATGTESSYEQYF TGTGCCACCGGGACGGAGAGCTCCTACGAGCAGTACTTC
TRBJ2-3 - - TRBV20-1 CSAFSRGGDTQYF TGCAGTGCTTTCTCGAGGGGGGGAGATACGCAGTATTTT
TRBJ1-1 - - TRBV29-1 CSVYPEAFF TGCAGCGTTTACCCTGAAGCTTTCTTT
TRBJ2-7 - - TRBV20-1 CSASDRQALYEQYF TGCAGTGCCTCCGACAGACAAGCCCTCTACGAGCAGTACTTC
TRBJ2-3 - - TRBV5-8 CASSLGLVKDTQYF TGTGCCAGCAGCTTGGGACTAGTGAAGGATACGCAGTATTTT
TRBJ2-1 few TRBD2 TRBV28 CASSAPGLAEFF TGTGCCAGCAGCGCTCCGGGACTAGCGGAGTTCTTC
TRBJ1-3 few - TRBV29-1 CSVSDGASGNTIYF TGCAGCGTCTCGGACGGAGCCTCTGGAAACACCATATATTTT
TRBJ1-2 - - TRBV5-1 CASSLGGRINYGYTF TGCGCCAGCAGCTTGGGCGGTAGAATTAACTATGGCTACACCTTC
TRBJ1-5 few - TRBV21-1 CASSLGKGPKSGNQPQHF TGTGCCAGCAGCCTAGGAAAAGGCCCCAAATCGGGCAATCAGCCCCAGCATTTT
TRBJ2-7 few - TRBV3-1 CASSQDRVGPREQYF TGTGCCAGCAGCCAAGATCGGGTAGGGCCCAGGGAGCAGTACTTC
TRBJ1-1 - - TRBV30 CAWEPGTAIGAFF TGTGCCTGGGAACCCGGGACGGCCATTGGAGCTTTCTTT
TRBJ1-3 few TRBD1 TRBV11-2 CASSQGEGNTIYF TGTGCCAGCAGCCAGGGGGAAGGAAACACCATATATTTT
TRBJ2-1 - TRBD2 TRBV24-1 CATSSSGRASSYNEQFF TGTGCCACCAGTAGTAGCGGGAGGGCAAGCTCCTACAATGAGCAGTTCTTC
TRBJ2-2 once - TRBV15 CATSIPTGELFF TGTGCCACCAGCATCCCCACCGGGGAGCTGTTTTTT
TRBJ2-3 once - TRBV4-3 CASSPDSGGGTDTQYF TGCGCCAGCAGCCCTGATTCTGGCGGAGGCACAGATACGCAGTATTTT
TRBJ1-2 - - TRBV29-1 CSVERVSSSYGYTF TGCAGCGTTGAAAGAGTTAGCAGTTCCTATGGCTACACCTTC
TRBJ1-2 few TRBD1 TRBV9 CASSVQGGQSNYGYTF TGTGCCAGCAGCGTACAGGGGGGACAGTCTAACTATGGCTACACCTTC
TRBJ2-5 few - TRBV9 CASSLGLIRKETQYF TGTGCCAGCAGCCTTGGACTCATTAGGAAAGAGACCCAGTACTTC
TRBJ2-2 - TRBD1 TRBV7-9 CASSSGDRTGELFF TGTGCCAGCAGCTCAGGGGACAGGACCGGGGAGCTGTTTTTT
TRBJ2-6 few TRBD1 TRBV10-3 CATSTGAGANVLTF TGTGCCACTTCGACAGGGGCTGGGGCCAACGTCCTGACTTTC
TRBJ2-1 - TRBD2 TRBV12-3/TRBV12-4 CASSRLISGSLDEQFF TGTGCCAGCAGTCGTCTTATTAGCGGGAGTCTAGATGAGCAGTTCTTC
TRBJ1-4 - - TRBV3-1 CASSPSGGTNEKLFF TGTGCCAGCAGCCCGAGTGGGGGTACGAATGAAAAACTGTTTTTT
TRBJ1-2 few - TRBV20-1 CSASPSSGYTF TGCAGTGCTAGCCCTAGTAGTGGCTACACCTTC
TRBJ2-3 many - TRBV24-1 CATSDGTSTDTQYF TGTGCCACCAGTGATGGGACTAGCACAGATACGCAGTATTTT
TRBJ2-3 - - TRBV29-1 CSVPCRGWLTDTQYF TGCAGCGTCCCATGTCGGGGATGGCTCACAGATACGCAGTATTTT
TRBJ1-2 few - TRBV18 CASSPRDPPGANYGYTF TGTGCCAGCTCACCAAGGGACCCCCCGGGGGCCAACTATGGCTACACCTTC
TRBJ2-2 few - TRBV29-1 CSVSTLTGELFF TGCAGCGTTTCGACTCTCACCGGGGAGCTGTTTTTT
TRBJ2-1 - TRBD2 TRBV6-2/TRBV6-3 CASRGTSGASYNEQFF TGTGCCAGCAGGGGAACTAGCGGAGCCTCCTACAATGAGCAGTTCTTC
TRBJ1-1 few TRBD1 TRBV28 CASTGGRTEAFF TGTGCCAGCACAGGGGGCCGTACTGAAGCTTTCTTT
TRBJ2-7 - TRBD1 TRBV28 CASSLTGDQNEQYF TGTGCCAGCAGTTTGACAGGGGATCAGAACGAGCAGTACTTC
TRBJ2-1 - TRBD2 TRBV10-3 CAISESRLADYNEQFF TGTGCCATCAGTGAGTCGCGGCTAGCGGACTACAATGAGCAGTTCTTC
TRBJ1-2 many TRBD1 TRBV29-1 CSVGPQTGGLYGYTF TGCAGCGTTGGCCCCCAGACAGGGGGACTGTATGGCTACACCTTC
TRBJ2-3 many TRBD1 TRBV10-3 CAISDKPGQLQDTQYF TGTGCCATCAGTGATAAGCCGGGACAGTTACAAGATACGCAGTATTTT
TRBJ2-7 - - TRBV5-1 CASSRLWTSPEQYF TGCGCCAGCAGCCGCCTTTGGACAAGCCCCGAGCAGTACTTC
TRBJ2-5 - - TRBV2 CASARSETQYF TGTGCCAGTGCAAGGTCAGAGACCCAGTACTTC
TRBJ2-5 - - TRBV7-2 CASSPFGGETQYF TGTGCCAGCAGCCCGTTTGGGGGAGAGACCCAGTACTTC
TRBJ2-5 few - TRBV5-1 CASRGQVPETQYF TGCGCCAGCAGAGGTCAGGTTCCAGAGACCCAGTACTTC
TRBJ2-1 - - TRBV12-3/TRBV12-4 CASKLLGSSYNEQFF TGTGCCAGCAAATTACTAGGGAGCTCCTACAATGAGCAGTTCTTC
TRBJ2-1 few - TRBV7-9 CASSFLKSPPGNEQFF TGTGCCAGCAGCTTCCTAAAAAGCCCCCCGGGTAATGAGCAGTTCTTC
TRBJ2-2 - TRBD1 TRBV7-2 CASRGGLNTGELFF TGTGCCAGCAGAGGGGGCCTGAACACCGGGGAGCTGTTTTTT
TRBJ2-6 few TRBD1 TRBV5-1 CASSTDRAGANVLTF TGCGCCAGCAGCACAGACAGGGCTGGGGCCAACGTCCTGACTTTC
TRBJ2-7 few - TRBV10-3 CAISKNYEQYF TGTGCCATCAGTAAGAACTACGAGCAGTACTTC
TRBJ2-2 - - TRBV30 CAWSRGRDTGELFF TGTGCCTGGAGTCGAGGACGGGACACCGGGGAGCTGTTTTTT
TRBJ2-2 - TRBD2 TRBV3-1 CASTDSGRADTGELFF TGTGCCAGCACCGATAGCGGGAGGGCCGACACCGGGGAGCTGTTTTTT
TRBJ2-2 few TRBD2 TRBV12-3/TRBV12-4 CASTPGTSGSSGELFF TGTGCCAGCACCCCCGGGACTAGCGGGAGTTCCGGGGAGCTGTTTTTT
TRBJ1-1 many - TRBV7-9 CASSPIQTLNTEAFF TGTGCCAGCAGCCCAATTCAAACTTTGAACACTGAAGCTTTCTTT